The clone carrying this T cell receptor beta chain was observed a few times. This record comes from a study of Graves' ophthalmopathy and Graves' hyperthyroidism. J gave up 5 bases and V 4 bases, and 13 bases lay outside the gene matches. The CDR3 spans 16 residues. Germline V CDR1 and CDR2: SGDLS, YYNGEE. Beta-chain TCR CDR3 regions were amplified from RNA transcripts. HTBI primers primed a first-round RT-PCR, and a second-round multiplex PCR followed. TCRdb redid the calling of the multiplex PCR reads with MiXCR, one entry per CDR3 protein. There are over a million distinct CDR3 sequences in the sample; about 38% occur only once, and more than 9.5% lies in the top ten.

The rearrangement joins TRBV9 to TRBJ2-7; TRBD1 matches 9 bases. The sequence came from an adult man with Graves' hyperthyroidism. The sample taken for sequencing was peripheral blood or thyroid tissue (not recorded which). The CDR3 is CASSQLPPGQGHEQYF. The CDR3 DNA reads TGTGCCAGCAGCCAGCTGCCTCCGGGACAGGGACACGAGCAGTACTTC.